Listed below are T cell receptor beta chains from one sample, sequenced in a study of CD8+CD57+ T cells in acquired aplastic anemia. TCRdb reprocessed the reads via MiXCR and lists one record per CDR3 protein. There are 250,000 to 350,000 distinct CDR3 sequences in the sample; 55% to 65% occur only once, and roughly 8% lies in the top ten. Material: sorted CD4+, CD8+, or CD8+CD57+ T cells (not recorded which) from PBMCs. All receptors come from a human donor with severe aplastic anemia or a healthy control (not recorded which). Each CDR3 is given with its conserved first and last residue. Fields, in order: D gene, V gene, J gene, clone size, CDR3 DNA, CDR3 protein. The D gene is left open where the match is weak. Expanded clones get a size class; other rows say once, few or many, or leave the size out.

D gene: TRBD1
V gene: TRBV12-3/TRBV12-4
J gene: TRBJ1-5
clone size: -
CDR3 DNA: TGTGCCAGCACCCTTGGGGACAGTCCTCAGCCCCAGCATTTT
CDR3 protein: CASTLGDSPQPQHF

D gene: TRBD2
V gene: TRBV15
J gene: TRBJ2-1
clone size: -
CDR3 DNA: TGTGCCACCAGCAGGGATTCTTTCGGGGGGAGCTCCTACAATGAGCAGTTCTTC
CDR3 protein: CATSRDSFGGSSYNEQFF

D gene: TRBD1
V gene: TRBV20-1
J gene: TRBJ1-2
clone size: -
CDR3 DNA: TGCAGTGCCTGGACAGGGAATGGCTACACCTTC
CDR3 protein: CSAWTGNGYTF

D gene: -
V gene: TRBV20-1
J gene: TRBJ1-6
clone size: -
CDR3 DNA: TGCAGTGCTCCTCTGGACCGTGCCCAACAGGATATTAATTCACCCCTCCACTTT
CDR3 protein: CSAPLDRAQQDINSPLHF

D gene: TRBD1
V gene: TRBV10-2
J gene: TRBJ1-3
clone size: -
CDR3 DNA: TGCGCCAGCAGTGACGGGGGACAGAATTGGGACTATGGCTACACCATATATTTT
CDR3 protein: CASSDGGQNWDYGYTIYF

D gene: TRBD1
V gene: TRBV19
J gene: TRBJ2-7
clone size: -
CDR3 DNA: TGTGCCAGTAGAGGACAGGTCGGAGCCTACGAGCAGTACTTC
CDR3 protein: CASRGQVGAYEQYF

D gene: TRBD1
V gene: TRBV2
J gene: TRBJ1-2
clone size: -
CDR3 DNA: TGTGCCAGCAGCCTTCGACAGGGAAGGAGCTACACCTTC
CDR3 protein: CASSLRQGRSYTF

D gene: -
V gene: TRBV20-1
J gene: TRBJ1-1
clone size: -
CDR3 DNA: TGCAGTGCTAGAGATACGGTGGGAAACACTGAAGCTTTCTTT
CDR3 protein: CSARDTVGNTEAFF

D gene: -
V gene: TRBV2
J gene: TRBJ2-7
clone size: -
CDR3 DNA: TGTGCCAGCACGAGGGACGGGACAACCTACGAGCAGTACTTC
CDR3 protein: CASTRDGTTYEQYF

D gene: TRBD1
V gene: TRBV10-3
J gene: TRBJ1-6
clone size: -
CDR3 DNA: TGTGCCATCAGTAGCAGACAGGGGAGAAATTCACCCCTCCACTTT
CDR3 protein: CAISSRQGRNSPLHF

D gene: -
V gene: TRBV4-1
J gene: TRBJ2-5
clone size: many
CDR3 DNA: TGCGCCAGCAGCCAAGATATCGGGGGTCTGACAGTACAAGAGACCCAGTACTTC
CDR3 protein: CASSQDIGGLTVQETQYF

D gene: -
V gene: TRBV5-1
J gene: TRBJ2-6
clone size: -
CDR3 DNA: TGCGCCAGCAGCCACGAAGACGTCCTGACTTTC
CDR3 protein: CASSHEDVLTF

D gene: -
V gene: TRBV5-1
J gene: TRBJ1-2
clone size: many
CDR3 DNA: TGCGCCAGCAGCTTGCAAGCCCAGAACTATGGCTACACCTTC
CDR3 protein: CASSLQAQNYGYTF

D gene: -
V gene: TRBV2
J gene: TRBJ1-5
clone size: few
CDR3 DNA: TGTGCCAGCAGTGAAGCGAAGGGCCAAGGGCGGCGGCAGCCCCAGCATTTT
CDR3 protein: CASSEAKGQGRRQPQHF

D gene: -
V gene: TRBV19
J gene: TRBJ2-7
clone size: many
CDR3 DNA: TGTGCCAGCAGGGGATCCCCCTACGAGCAGTACTTC
CDR3 protein: CASRGSPYEQYF

D gene: -
V gene: TRBV30
J gene: TRBJ2-2
clone size: -
CDR3 DNA: TGTGCCGTACAGGGTCCAATAAACACCGGGGATCTGTTTTTT
CDR3 protein: CAVQGPINTGDLFF

D gene: -
V gene: TRBV7-9
J gene: TRBJ2-3
clone size: many
CDR3 DNA: TGTGCCAGCAGCCCAGCTAGCACAGATACGCAGTATTTT
CDR3 protein: CASSPASTDTQYF

D gene: -
V gene: TRBV10-3
J gene: TRBJ1-2
clone size: once
CDR3 DNA: TGTGCCATCAGTGAGTCGGGGGGGGCTAACTATGGCTACACCTTC
CDR3 protein: CAISESGGANYGYTF

D gene: TRBD2
V gene: TRBV18
J gene: TRBJ2-4
clone size: few
CDR3 DNA: TGTGCCAGCTCACTAGCGGGCCGGGGGGGAAACATTCAGTACTTC
CDR3 protein: CASSLAGRGGNIQYF

D gene: -
V gene: TRBV5-8
J gene: TRBJ1-2
clone size: many
CDR3 DNA: TGTGCCAGCAGCTTGGTCGGAGGCTTAGATGGCTACACCTTC
CDR3 protein: CASSLVGGLDGYTF

D gene: -
V gene: TRBV7-7
J gene: TRBJ2-2
clone size: -
CDR3 DNA: TGTGCCAGCAGCTTAAGCAGCACCGGGGAGCTGTTTTTT
CDR3 protein: CASSLSSTGELFF

D gene: TRBD1
V gene: TRBV24-1
J gene: TRBJ1-2
clone size: few
CDR3 DNA: TGTGCCACCGCCGGGACAGGGGCGAAGGACGACTATGGCTACACCTTC
CDR3 protein: CATAGTGAKDDYGYTF

D gene: TRBD1
V gene: TRBV24-1
J gene: TRBJ2-1
clone size: few
CDR3 DNA: TGTGCCACCAGTGATTTGCACAGGGGTTACAATGAGCAGTTCTTC
CDR3 protein: CATSDLHRGYNEQFF

D gene: TRBD1
V gene: TRBV20-1
J gene: TRBJ2-1
clone size: -
CDR3 DNA: TGCAGTGCTAGTCTAGAGACAGGGTCCAACAATGAGCAGTTCTTC
CDR3 protein: CSASLETGSNNEQFF

D gene: -
V gene: TRBV4-1
J gene: TRBJ1-1
clone size: many
CDR3 DNA: TGCGCCAGCAGCCAATCTGAGGGGTGGACTGAAGCTTTCTTT
CDR3 protein: CASSQSEGWTEAFF

D gene: TRBD1
V gene: TRBV7-8
J gene: TRBJ2-1
clone size: -
CDR3 DNA: TGTGCCAGCAGCTCCAGGTCGGGACAGGGGTTGAATGAGCAGTTCTTC
CDR3 protein: CASSSRSGQGLNEQFF

D gene: -
V gene: TRBV19
J gene: TRBJ1-1
clone size: many
CDR3 DNA: TGTGCCAGTAGTATAAATCTCAACACTGAAGCTTTCTTT
CDR3 protein: CASSINLNTEAFF

D gene: -
V gene: TRBV19
J gene: TRBJ1-2
clone size: -
CDR3 DNA: TGTGCCAGTAGTATGGAGGTATCGGGGGCCTATGGCTACACCTTC
CDR3 protein: CASSMEVSGAYGYTF

D gene: -
V gene: TRBV28
J gene: TRBJ1-5
clone size: few
CDR3 DNA: TGTGCCAGCAGTGGATTGGGACCCGTGTTACCCCCTGGTGGACAGCCCCAGCATTTT
CDR3 protein: CASSGLGPVLPPGGQPQHF

D gene: -
V gene: TRBV12-3/TRBV12-4
J gene: TRBJ2-2
clone size: many
CDR3 DNA: TGTGCCAGCATGAACGATTTAGGGGTCTTTAGGGGGGGTGCCGGGGAGCTGTTTTTT
CDR3 protein: CASMNDLGVFRGGAGELFF

D gene: -
V gene: TRBV20-1
J gene: TRBJ1-1
clone size: -
CDR3 DNA: TGCAGTGCTCTTCAGGGGCGAGCTTTCTTT
CDR3 protein: CSALQGRAFF

D gene: -
V gene: TRBV2
J gene: TRBJ2-1
clone size: -
CDR3 DNA: TGTGCCAGCAGTGAAGTTTCCGGGACCAATGAGCAGTTCTTC
CDR3 protein: CASSEVSGTNEQFF

D gene: -
V gene: TRBV29-1
J gene: TRBJ2-2
clone size: few
CDR3 DNA: TGCAGCGTCCAGAAGGTACAGGGAGATACCGGGGAGCTGTTTTTT
CDR3 protein: CSVQKVQGDTGELFF

D gene: -
V gene: TRBV7-9
J gene: TRBJ1-1
clone size: -
CDR3 DNA: TGTGCCAGCAACGGGCAGGGTACTGAAGCTTTCTTT
CDR3 protein: CASNGQGTEAFF

D gene: TRBD1
V gene: TRBV19
J gene: TRBJ1-1
clone size: once
CDR3 DNA: TGTGCCAGTAGTTGGCAGGGGGCGTACCCTGAAGCTTTCTTT
CDR3 protein: CASSWQGAYPEAFF

D gene: -
V gene: TRBV29-1
J gene: TRBJ2-6
clone size: -
CDR3 DNA: TGCAGCGTTGCGCCGCGCTCTGGGGCCAACGTCCTGACTTTC
CDR3 protein: CSVAPRSGANVLTF

D gene: -
V gene: TRBV14
J gene: TRBJ2-3
clone size: -
CDR3 DNA: TGTTCCAGCAGCCAGGAACCACCAACGACAGATACGCAGTATTTT
CDR3 protein: CSSSQEPPTTDTQYF

D gene: TRBD2
V gene: TRBV5-1
J gene: TRBJ2-1
clone size: -
CDR3 DNA: TGTGCCAGCAGCCCCGGGTCTCTAGCGGGAGTGGCTGAGCAGTTCTTC
CDR3 protein: CASSPGSLAGVAEQFF

D gene: -
V gene: TRBV12-3/TRBV12-4
J gene: TRBJ2-2
clone size: -
CDR3 DNA: TGTGCCAGCAGCCAGGGGTATGACACCGGGGAGCTGTTTTTT
CDR3 protein: CASSQGYDTGELFF

D gene: -
V gene: TRBV10-3
J gene: TRBJ2-1
clone size: -
CDR3 DNA: TGTGCCATCAGTGACCCTCTCCAGGAGGAGCAGTTCTTC
CDR3 protein: CAISDPLQEEQFF

D gene: TRBD1
V gene: TRBV7-9
J gene: TRBJ2-2
clone size: -
CDR3 DNA: TGTGCCAGCAGCTCACAGGGGACCCGGGAGCTGTTTTTT
CDR3 protein: CASSSQGTRELFF